Included here is one T cell receptor beta chain sequence, with context. Antigen: not known. V was shortened by 1 base and J by 0 bases, with 18 bases between the two germline ends. Germline lookup yields CDR1 SQVTM and CDR2 ANQGSEA. CDR3 length equals 17 residues. This sample is drawn from a study of shared clonotypes between healthy human individuals. General observations from the study: Unshared clonotypes carried lower generation probabilities than those common to all four donors.

Naive CD8 cells were CD45RO-negative, positively selected for CCR7, excluding terminally differentiated effector memory CD45RA+ cells. There were no recent acute infections or vaccinations among the donors, who were healthy HIV-negative adults. At a deep level, the assay was run. Data came from immunoSEQ multiplex PCR; TCRdb stores just in-frame clones and leaves some out. This table has about 680,000 clones, 92% appearing once. The sequencing input was naive CD8+ T cells sorted from blood. The chain links TRBV29-1 to TRBJ1-1; a weak D match, TRBD1 (5 bases). This TCR was recovered from a young man in good health. The CDR3 protein is CSVEGPAGGVLNTEAFF. The CDR3 DNA reads TGCAGCGTTGAAGGCCCTGCGGGGGGGGTGTTGAACACTGAAGCTTTCTTT.